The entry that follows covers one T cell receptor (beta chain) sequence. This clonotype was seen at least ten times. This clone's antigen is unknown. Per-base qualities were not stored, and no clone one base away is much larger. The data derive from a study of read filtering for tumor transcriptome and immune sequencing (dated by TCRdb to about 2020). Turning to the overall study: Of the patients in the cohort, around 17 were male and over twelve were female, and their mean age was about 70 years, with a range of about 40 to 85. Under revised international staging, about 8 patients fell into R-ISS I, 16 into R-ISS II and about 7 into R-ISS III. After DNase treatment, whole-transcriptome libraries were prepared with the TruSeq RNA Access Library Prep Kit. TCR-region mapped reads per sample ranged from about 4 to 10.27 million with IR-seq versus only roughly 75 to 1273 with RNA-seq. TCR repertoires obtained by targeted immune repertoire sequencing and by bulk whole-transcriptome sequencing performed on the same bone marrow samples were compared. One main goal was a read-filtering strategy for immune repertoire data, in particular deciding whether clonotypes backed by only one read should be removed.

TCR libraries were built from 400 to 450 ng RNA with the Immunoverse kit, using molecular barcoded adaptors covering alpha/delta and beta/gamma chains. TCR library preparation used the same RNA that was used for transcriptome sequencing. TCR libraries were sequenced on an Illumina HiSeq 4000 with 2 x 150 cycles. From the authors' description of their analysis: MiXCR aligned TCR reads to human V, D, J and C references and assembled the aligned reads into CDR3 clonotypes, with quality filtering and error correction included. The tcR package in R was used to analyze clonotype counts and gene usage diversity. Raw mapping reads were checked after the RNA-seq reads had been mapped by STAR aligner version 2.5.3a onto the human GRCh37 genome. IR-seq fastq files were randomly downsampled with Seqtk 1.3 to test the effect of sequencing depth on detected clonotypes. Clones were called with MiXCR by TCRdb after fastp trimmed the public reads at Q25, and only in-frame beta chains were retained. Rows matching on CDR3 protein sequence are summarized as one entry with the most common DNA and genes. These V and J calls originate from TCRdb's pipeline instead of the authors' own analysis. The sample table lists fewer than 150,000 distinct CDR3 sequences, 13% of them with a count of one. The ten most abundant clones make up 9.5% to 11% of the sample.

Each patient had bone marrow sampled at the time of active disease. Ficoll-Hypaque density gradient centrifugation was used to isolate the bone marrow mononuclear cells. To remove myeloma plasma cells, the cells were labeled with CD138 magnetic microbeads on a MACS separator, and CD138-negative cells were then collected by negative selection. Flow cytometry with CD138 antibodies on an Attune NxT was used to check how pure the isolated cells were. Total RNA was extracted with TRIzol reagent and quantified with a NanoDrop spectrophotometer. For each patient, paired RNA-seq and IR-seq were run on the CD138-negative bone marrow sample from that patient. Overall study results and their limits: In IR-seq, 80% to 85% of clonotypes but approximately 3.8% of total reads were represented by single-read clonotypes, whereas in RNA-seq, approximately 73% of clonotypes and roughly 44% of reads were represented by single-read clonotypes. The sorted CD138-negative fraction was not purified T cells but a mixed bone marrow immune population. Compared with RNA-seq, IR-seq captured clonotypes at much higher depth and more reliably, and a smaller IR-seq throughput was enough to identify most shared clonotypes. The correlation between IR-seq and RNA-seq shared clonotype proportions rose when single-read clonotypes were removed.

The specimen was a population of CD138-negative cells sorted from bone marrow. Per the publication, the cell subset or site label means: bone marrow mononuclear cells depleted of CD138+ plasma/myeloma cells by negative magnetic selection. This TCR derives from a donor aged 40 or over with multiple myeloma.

The CDR3 sequence is CSVELEGVNTEAFF. At the DNA level, the sequence is TGCAGCGTTGAGTTGGAGGGGGTGAACACTGAAGCTTTCTTT. Recombination connected TRBV29-1 to TRBJ1-1, and the D gene may be TRBD1, 6 bases matching. The germline V gene encodes CDR1 SQVTM and CDR2 ANQGSEA. Trimming takes 3 bases from V and 0 bases from J, and the germline ends sit 11 bases apart. The CDR3 has 14 amino acids, counting the end cysteine and phenylalanine. The entry retains the CDR3 DNA only, 42 bases that are in frame from base 1.